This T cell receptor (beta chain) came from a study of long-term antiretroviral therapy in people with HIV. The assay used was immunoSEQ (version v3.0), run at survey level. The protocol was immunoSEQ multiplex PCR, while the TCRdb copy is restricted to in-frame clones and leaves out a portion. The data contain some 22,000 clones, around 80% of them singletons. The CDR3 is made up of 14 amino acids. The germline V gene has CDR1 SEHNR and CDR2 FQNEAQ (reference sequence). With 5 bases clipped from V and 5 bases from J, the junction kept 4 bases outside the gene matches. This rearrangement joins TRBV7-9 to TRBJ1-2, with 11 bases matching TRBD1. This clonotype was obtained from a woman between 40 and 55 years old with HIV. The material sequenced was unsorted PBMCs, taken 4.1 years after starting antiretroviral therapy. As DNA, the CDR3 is TGTGCCAGCAGCCCCGGGACAGGGGGATATGGCTACACCTTC. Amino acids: CASSPGTGGYGYTF.